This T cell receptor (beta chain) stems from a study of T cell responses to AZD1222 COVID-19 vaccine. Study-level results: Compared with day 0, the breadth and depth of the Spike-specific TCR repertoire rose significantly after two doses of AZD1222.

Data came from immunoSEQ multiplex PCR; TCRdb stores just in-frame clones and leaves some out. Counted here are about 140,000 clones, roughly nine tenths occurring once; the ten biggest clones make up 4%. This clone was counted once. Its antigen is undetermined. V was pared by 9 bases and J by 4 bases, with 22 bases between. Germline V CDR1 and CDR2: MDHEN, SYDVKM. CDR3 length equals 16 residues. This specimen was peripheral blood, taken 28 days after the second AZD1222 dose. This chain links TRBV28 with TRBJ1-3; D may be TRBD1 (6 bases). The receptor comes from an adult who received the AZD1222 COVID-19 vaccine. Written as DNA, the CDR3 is TGTGCCAGTTCTAAGCCGCATCAGGGGTTGGGAAACACCATATATTTT. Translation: CASSKPHQGLGNTIYF.